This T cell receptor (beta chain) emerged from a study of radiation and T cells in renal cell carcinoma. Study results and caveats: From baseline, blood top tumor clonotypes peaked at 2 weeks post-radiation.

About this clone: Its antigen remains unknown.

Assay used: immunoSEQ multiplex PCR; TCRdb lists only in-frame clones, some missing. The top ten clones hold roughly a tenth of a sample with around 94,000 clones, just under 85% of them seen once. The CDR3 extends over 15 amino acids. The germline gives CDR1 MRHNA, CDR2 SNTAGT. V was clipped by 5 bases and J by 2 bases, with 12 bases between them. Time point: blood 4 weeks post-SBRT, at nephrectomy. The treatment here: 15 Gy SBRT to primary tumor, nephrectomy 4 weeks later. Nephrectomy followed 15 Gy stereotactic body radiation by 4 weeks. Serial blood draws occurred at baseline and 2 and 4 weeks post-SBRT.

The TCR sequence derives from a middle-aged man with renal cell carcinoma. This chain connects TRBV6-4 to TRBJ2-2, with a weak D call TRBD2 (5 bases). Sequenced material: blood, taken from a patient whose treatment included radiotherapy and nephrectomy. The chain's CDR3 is CASSRGPRNTGELFF. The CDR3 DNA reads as TGTGCCAGCAGTAGAGGGCCCAGAAACACCGGGGAGCTGTTTTTT.